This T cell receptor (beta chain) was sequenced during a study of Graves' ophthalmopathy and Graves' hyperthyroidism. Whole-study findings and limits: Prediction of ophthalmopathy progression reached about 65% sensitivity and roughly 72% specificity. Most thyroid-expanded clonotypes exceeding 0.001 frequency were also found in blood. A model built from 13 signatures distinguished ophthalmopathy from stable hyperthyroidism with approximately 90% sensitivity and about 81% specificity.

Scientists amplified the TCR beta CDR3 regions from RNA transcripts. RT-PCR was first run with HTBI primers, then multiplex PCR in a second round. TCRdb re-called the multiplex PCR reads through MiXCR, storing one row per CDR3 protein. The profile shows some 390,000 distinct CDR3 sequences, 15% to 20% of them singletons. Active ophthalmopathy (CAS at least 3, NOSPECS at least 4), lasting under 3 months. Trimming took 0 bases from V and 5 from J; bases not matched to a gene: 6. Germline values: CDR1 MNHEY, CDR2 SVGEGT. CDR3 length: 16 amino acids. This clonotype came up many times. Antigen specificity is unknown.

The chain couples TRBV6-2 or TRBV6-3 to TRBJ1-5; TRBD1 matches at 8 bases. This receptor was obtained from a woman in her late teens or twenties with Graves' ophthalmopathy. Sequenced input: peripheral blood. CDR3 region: CASSYSTSGGHQPQHF. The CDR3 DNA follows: TGTGCCAGCAGTTACTCGACCTCAGGGGGCCATCAGCCCCAGCATTTT.